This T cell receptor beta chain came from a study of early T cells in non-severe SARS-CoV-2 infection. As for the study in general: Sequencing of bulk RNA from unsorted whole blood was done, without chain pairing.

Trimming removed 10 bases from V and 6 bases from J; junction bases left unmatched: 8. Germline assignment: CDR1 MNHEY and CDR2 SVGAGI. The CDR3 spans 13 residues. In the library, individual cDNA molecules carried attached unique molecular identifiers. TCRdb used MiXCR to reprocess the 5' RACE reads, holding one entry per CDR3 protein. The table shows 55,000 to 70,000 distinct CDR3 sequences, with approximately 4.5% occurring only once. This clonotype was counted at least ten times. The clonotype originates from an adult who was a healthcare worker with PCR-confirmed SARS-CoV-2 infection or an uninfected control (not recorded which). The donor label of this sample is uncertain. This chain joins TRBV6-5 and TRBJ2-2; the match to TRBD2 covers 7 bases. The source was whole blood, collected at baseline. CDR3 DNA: TGTGCCACCAGGACTAGTAACGCCGGGGAGCTGTTTTTT. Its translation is CATRTSNAGELFF.